Reported below is one TCR beta chain. The data originate from a study of blood T cell repertoires in COVID-19. Turning to the study itself: Samples came from the United States, Italy and Spain, spanning acute and convalescent COVID-19. From T cells, B-cell-depleted T cells, or PBMCs came the material, which was cDNA or gDNA.

Germline trimming cut 8 bases from V and 1 base from J; bases unmatched to any gene: 7. The CDR3 is 14 amino acids. The germline CDR1 and CDR2 sequences are SGHRS and YFSETQ. Under the authors' procedure: Amplification with reference gene primers provided the estimates of nucleated cell counts. Produced via immunoSEQ multiplex PCR; TCRdb's table is partial and in-frame only. V and J calls and clone size are given by that table; D and trimming were obtained from the DNA. The data show some 120,000 clones, roughly 90% seen once. The V gene is TRBV5-1, the J gene TRBJ2-3; 7 bases map to TRBD1. This TCR came from a man between 50 and 59 years old with acute or convalescent COVID-19. Source material: peripheral blood. CDR3 nucleotides: TGCGCCAGTTCCGGGACAGCGGGCACAGATACGCAGTATTTT. It codes for CASSGTAGTDTQYF.